The TCR beta chain under discussion was sequenced for a study of T cells after yellow fever vaccination. On the study more broadly: Preparation of fractions with low cell numbers was performed using SMART-Seq v4 Ultra Low Input. Study-wide results and caveats: Highly abundant clonotypes carried over from the bulk population could end up in FACS-sorted repertoires as contaminants.

As to this clonotype: Its matching antigen is unknown.

CDR3 size: 15 residues. The V and J ends lost 1 base and 5 bases respectively, with 11 bases between them. CDR1 and CDR2 from the germline V gene are LGHDT and YNNKEL (reference sequence). TCR cDNA was made by 5'RACE template switching, adding a universal primer site and UMIs. In TCRdb, the 5' RACE reads were re-called with MiXCR into one record per CDR3 protein. The sample shows some 560,000 distinct CDR3 sequences, less than 20% of them seen only once. This clonotype was sampled from a man aged 25 to 40 who received the YFV17D yellow fever vaccine. J is TRBJ1-4 and V is TRBV3-1; no clear D. The sequencing used PBMCs, collected 15 days after the yellow fever booster vaccination. The CDR3 region is CASSQVRGSNEKLFF. For the CDR3, the DNA is TGTGCCAGCAGCCAAGTCCGAGGGTCGAATGAAAAACTGTTTTTT.